Below are 5 T cell receptor beta chains sequenced from a single sample in a study of control samples from healthy donors and cancer patients. TCRdb's table, derived via immunoSEQ multiplex PCR, lists solely in-frame clones and lacks some. This sample has over 100,000 clones, with approximately 90% found just once. The sample consisted of blood. The receptors here all came from a man aged 35 to 55 in good health.

The chain combines TRBV19 with TRBJ1-5; possibly TRBD1 for D (6 bases). The CDR3 extends over 14 amino acids. Germline loops: CDR1 LNHDA, CDR2 SQIVND (reference sequence). The V end lost 6 bases, the J end lost 7 bases, and 16 bases lay between the germline ends. CDR3 DNA sequence: TGTGCCAGTAGCGCGTCAGGGGTTTGGCAGCCCCAGCATTTT. Amino acid sequence: CASSASGVWQPQHF.

The rearrangement joins TRBV11-2 to TRBJ2-4; 9 nucleotides match TRBD2. The CDR3 length is 16 residues. V lost 5 bases to trimming and J lost 8 bases; unmatched junction nucleotides: 13. CDR1 and CDR2 from the germline V gene are SGHAT and FQNNGV. Here the CDR3 DNA reads TGTGCCAGCAGCCCAGGGACTAGCCTTAACATAGACATTCAGTACTTC. Amino acids: CASSPGTSLNIDIQYF.

V is TRBV6-2 or TRBV6-3 and J is TRBJ1-4; a weak D match, TRBD1 (5 bases). Trimming removed 6 bases at V and 6 bases at J, with 20 bases between. Germline CDR1 is MNHEY and CDR2 is SVGEGT. The CDR3 is 16 residues long. CDR3 in DNA: TGTGCCAGCAGCAGTACGGGACCGCAGGAGGATGAAAAACTGTTTTTT. This sequence encodes CASSSTGPQEDEKLFF.

This clone has a single count. This chain uses TRBV3-1 (or the pseudogene TRBV3-2) with TRBJ2-5; 14 nucleotides match TRBD2. V trimming: 5 bases; J trimming: 2 bases; junction bases outside the gene matches: 4. The CDR3 loop spans 16 amino acids. Germline lookup yields CDR1 LGHDT and CDR2 YNNKEL (reference sequence). The CDR3 region has the DNA TGTGCCAGCAGCTCCCGGACTAGCGGGGGGCAAGAGACCCAGTACTTC. Its translation: CASSSRTSGGQETQYF.

This chain links TRBV12-3 or TRBV12-4 with TRBJ1-1; D is uncertain. V gave up 5 bases and J gave up 1 base, with 5 bases separating them. This CDR3 region has 12 residues. This CDR3 reads CASSQWNTEAFF. CDR3 DNA sequence: TGTGCCAGCAGTCAATGGAACACTGAAGCTTTCTTT.